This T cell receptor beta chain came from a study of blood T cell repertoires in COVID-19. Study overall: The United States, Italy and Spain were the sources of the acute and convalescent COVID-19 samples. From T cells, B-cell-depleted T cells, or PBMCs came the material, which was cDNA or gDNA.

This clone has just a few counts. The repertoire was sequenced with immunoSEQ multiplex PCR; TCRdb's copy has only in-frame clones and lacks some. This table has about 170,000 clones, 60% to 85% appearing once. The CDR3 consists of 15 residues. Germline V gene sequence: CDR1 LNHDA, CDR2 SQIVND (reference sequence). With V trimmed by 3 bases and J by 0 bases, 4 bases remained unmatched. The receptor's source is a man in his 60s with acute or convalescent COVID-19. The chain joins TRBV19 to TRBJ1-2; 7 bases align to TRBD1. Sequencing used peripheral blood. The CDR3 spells CASSIGDSPNYGYTF. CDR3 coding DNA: TGTGCCAGTAGTATCGGGGACAGCCCTAACTATGGCTACACCTTC. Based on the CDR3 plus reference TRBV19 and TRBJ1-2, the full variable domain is DGGITQSPKYLFRKEGQNVTLSCEQNLNHDAMYWYRQDPGQGLRLIYYSQIVNDFQKGDIAEGYSVSREKKESFPLTVTSAQKNPTAFYLCASSIGDSPNYGYTFGSGTRLTVV.